What follows describes a single T cell receptor beta chain. The antigen is undetermined. Unmatched junction bases numbered 4, after V lost 5 bases and J lost 0 bases. Germline values: CDR1 SQVTM, CDR2 ANQGSEA. This CDR3 is built from 13 residues. These data are taken from a study of cytomegalovirus exposure and HLA in healthy donors. The wider study: Caucasian-associated ancestry cluster membership applied to around 76% of around 400 genotyped donors. Notes on the study in general: Some V segments (TRBV6-2 and TRBV6-3 among them) were excluded as indistinguishable.

PCR primers comprised 60 Vbeta and 13 Jbeta primers. Generated by immunoSEQ multiplex PCR, the TCRdb table keeps only in-frame clones and is missing some. The sample shows about 120,000 clones, around 79% of them seen only once. The chain joins TRBV29-1 to TRBJ2-7, with 7 nucleotides matching TRBD2. The sample was PBMCs. The receptor comes from a woman in her thirties or forties in good health and CMV-seronegative. CDR3 loop: CSVSGGSSYEQYF. The CDR3, as DNA: TGCAGCGTTTCCGGGGGGAGCTCCTACGAGCAGTACTTC.